These 13 T cell receptor beta chains were sequenced from one sample in a study of T cell changes during pregnancy in multiple sclerosis. Data came from immunoSEQ multiplex PCR; TCRdb stores just in-frame clones and leaves some out. Among nearly 110,000 clones listed, 92% were seen once. Source: peripheral blood, taken in the third trimester of pregnancy. Every receptor here comes from a female donor in good health, enrolled as a control in a pregnancy study.

The chain couples TRBV5-1 to TRBJ2-5, with 12 bases identical to TRBD2. Germline V gene data show CDR1 as SGHRS and CDR2 as YFSETQ. The CDR3 loop spans 14 amino acids. J gave up 5 bases and V 3 bases, and 2 bases lay outside the gene matches. This CDR3 reads CASSYTSGGETQYF. CDR3 DNA: TGCGCCAGCAGCTACACTAGCGGGGGGGAGACCCAGTACTTC.

The V call is TRBV7-2, the J call TRBJ1-5; TRBD1 agrees at 7 bases. CDR1 SGHTA and CDR2 FQGNSA come from the germline V gene. With 4 bases clipped from V and 3 bases from J, the junction kept 6 bases outside the gene matches. CDR3 length: 15 residues. CDR3: CASSWSGTDNQPQHF. The CDR3 bases are TGTGCCAGCAGCTGGTCTGGGACAGACAATCAGCCCCAGCATTTT.

The rearrangement uses TRBV28 and TRBJ2-1, with a possible D match to TRBD1 (5 bases). Germline CDR1 MDHEN, CDR2 SYDVKM. V was clipped by 6 bases and J by 7 bases, with 7 bases between them. The CDR3 is 11 residues long. CDR3 sequence (DNA): TGTGCCAGCAGGGGGCTAAATGAGCAGTTCTTC. Encoded protein: CASRGLNEQFF.

The genes are TRBV15 and TRBJ1-2; TRBD1 aligns across 7 bases. CDR1 is LNHNV, CDR2 YYDKDF, per germline (reference sequence). CDR3 length: 14 amino acids. The V segment lost 0 bases and the J segment 8 bases; nucleotides outside the gene matches: 6. The CDR3 bases are TGTGCCACCAGCAGAGATCGGACAGGATTAGGCTACACCTTC. The encoded protein is CATSRDRTGLGYTF. The full variable domain, in which reference TRBV15 and TRBJ1-2 provide the parts outside the CDR3, is DAMVIQNPRYQVTQFGKPVTLSCSQTLNHNVMYWYQQKSSQAPKLLFHYYDKDFNNEADTPDNFQSRRPNTSFCFLDIRSPGLGDTAMYLCATSRDRTGLGYTFGSGTRLTVV.

V usage is TRBV6-6 and J usage is TRBJ2-2; 8 positions agree with TRBD2. Germline V gives CDR1 MNHNY, CDR2 SVGAGI (reference sequence). This CDR3 contains 16 residues. Unmatched junction bases numbered 6, after V lost 0 bases and J lost 6 bases. The CDR3 spells CASSYSPGLEAGELFF. The CDR3 DNA reads TGTGCCAGCAGTTACTCTCCGGGACTAGAAGCCGGGGAGCTGTTTTTT.

This clone was detected once. V usage is TRBV5-8 and J usage is TRBJ1-5, with D perhaps matching TRBD1 (5 bases). The CDR3 consists of 15 residues. CDR1 is SGHTS and CDR2 is YDEGEE in the germline V gene. V gave up 7 bases and J gave up 5 bases, with 19 bases separating them. CDR3 nucleotide sequence: TGTGCCAGCTTTCTGATAACCTCGACAGATCAGCCCCAGCATTTT. This codes for CASFLITSTDQPQHF.

The chain has TRBV5-1 and TRBJ2-5; tentative D call: TRBD1 (6 bases). The CDR3 runs 16 residues. Germline-derived CDR1 and CDR2 are SGHRS and YFSETQ. V gave up 0 bases and J gave up 1 base, with 13 bases separating them. CDR3 sequence reads: CASSLGPVGAQETQYF. CDR3 in DNA: TGCGCCAGCAGCTTGGGTCCGGTGGGGGCCCAAGAGACCCAGTACTTC.

The chain carries TRBV27 and TRBJ2-6, with 9 bases aligning to TRBD1. The germline CDR1 and CDR2 sequences are MNHEY and SMNVEV (reference sequence). The CDR3 consists of 17 residues. Losses at the gene ends were 3 bases for V and 4 bases for J; bases not matched to a gene: 7. CDR3 nucleotide sequence: TGTGCCAGCAGTTTGTGGGGACAGGGTTCGGGGGCCAACGTCCTGACTTTC. As protein: CASSLWGQGSGANVLTF. The full variable domain, rest sourced from reference TRBV27 and TRBJ2-6, is EAQVTQNPRYLITVTGKKLTVTCSQNMNHEYMSWYRQDPGLGLRQIYYSMNVEVTDKGDVPEGYKVSRKEKRNFPLILESPSPNQTSLYFCASSLWGQGSGANVLTFGAGSRLTVL.

The V and J genes are TRBV10-3 and TRBJ2-7; a possible D gene is TRBD2 (7 bases). Trimming cost V 8 bases and J 2 bases, with 16 bases left between them. CDR1 and CDR2 (germline): ENHRY, SYGVKD. This CDR3 comprises 14 residues. The CDR3 is CAIATGEGAYEQYF. In DNA, the CDR3 is TGTGCCATCGCGACGGGGGAGGGGGCCTACGAGCAGTACTTC.

This rearrangement joins TRBV9 to TRBJ2-3, with D possibly being TRBD1 (5 bases). The CDR3 length is 15 residues. Trimming pared 3 bases from V and 4 bases from J, leaving 15 bases between. Germline V gives CDR1 SGDLS, CDR2 YYNGEE. CDR3 loop: CASSARDEEPDTQYF. The CDR3 DNA sequence: TGTGCCAGCAGCGCCAGGGATGAGGAGCCAGATACGCAGTATTTT.

A word on this clone: This same CDR3 is encoded by further DNA sequences in the sample. The chain couples TRBV7-8 to TRBJ1-1; a weak D match, TRBD1 (5 bases). Looked up from germline, CDR1 is SGHVS and CDR2 is FQNEAQ. This CDR3 region has 14 residues. V lost 1 base to trimming and J lost 1 base, with 7 bases between them. Written as DNA, the CDR3 is TGTGCCAGCAGCTTAGGGCAGGGGAACACTGAAGCTTTCTTT. The encoded protein is CASSLGQGNTEAFF.

The rearrangement joins TRBV25-1 to TRBJ1-2; a weak D match, TRBD1 (5 bases). Germline-derived CDR1 and CDR2 are MGHDK and SYGVNS. V was shortened by 6 bases and J by 8 bases, with 10 bases between the two germline ends. There are 11 residues in the CDR3. The CDR3 DNA reads TGTGCCAGCAGAGACAAGGGGGGCTACACCTTC. It codes for CASRDKGGYTF.

This clone was picked up one time. The V and J genes are TRBV11-2 and TRBJ2-3, with D unresolved. This CDR3 comprises 16 residues. CDR1 is SGHAT and CDR2 is FQNNGV in the germline V gene. Trimming shortened V by 7 bases and J by 2 bases, and 19 bases separated the two germline ends. This CDR3 is CASTSTYGYSTDTQYF. In DNA form, the CDR3 reads TGTGCCAGCACCTCTACTTACGGTTACTCCACAGATACGCAGTATTTT.